Presented here are 13 T cell receptor beta chains from one specimen sequenced in a study of T cell repertoires in cytomegalovirus infection (dated by TCRdb to the late 2010s). Their antigens are not known. This specimen's treatment or condition label, per the study, means: in vitro stimulation with specific CMV peptide epitopes to enrich CMV-specific T cells. Sequencing relied on an Illumina HiSeq 1500. The public sequencing data were trimmed at Q25 with fastp and processed into clonotypes with MiXCR by TCRdb, which kept only in-frame beta chains. Every CDR3 protein is listed once, alongside the most common genes and DNA of its rows. The sample includes some 500,000 distinct CDR3 sequences, with 40% observed a single time. The top ten constitute over 45% of the sample. The material was cultured PBMCs, obtained from culture after CMV antigen stimulation. The receptor set was obtained from a human donor in good health (CMV status not recorded). Some clones in this sample may be carry-over from other donors' samples.

The chain joins TRBV6-6 to TRBJ2-7; D is unclear. Trimming removed 6 bases at V and 6 bases at J, with 12 bases between. Germline V gives CDR1 MNHNY, CDR2 SVGAGI (reference sequence). The CDR3 covers 12 residues. The CDR3 sequence is CASRGLDVEQYF. As DNA, the CDR3 is TGTGCCAGCAGAGGGCTAGATGTCGAGCAGTACTTC.

This clonotype showed up just a few times. The chain is built from TRBV12-3 or TRBV12-4 and TRBJ1-5, with D hard to call. The CDR3 is 19 residues long. Deletions cut 6 bases from V and 2 bases from J, with 26 bases between. The CDR3: CASSLQPSGNRRGNQPQHF. The CDR3 nucleotides read TGTGCCAGCAGCCTCCAACCTTCCGGAAATCGACGAGGCAATCAGCCCCAGCATTTT.

This clonotype was observed a handful of times. The rearrangement uses TRBV7-2 and TRBJ2-5, with TRBD2 matching 11 bases. The CDR3 consists of 15 residues. From germline, CDR1 is SGHTA and CDR2 FQGNSA. Unmatched junction bases numbered 4, after V lost 4 bases and J lost 3 bases. In nucleotides, the CDR3 is TGTGCCAGCAGCTCGGGGACTAGCGGTAAAGAGACCCAGTACTTC. Its protein is CASSSGTSGKETQYF.

Only a few counts were recorded for this clonotype. For the CDR3, the DNA is TGTGCCAGCAGCAACCTAGGGGGGCACAAGCCCCAGCATTTT. Amino acid sequence: CASSNLGGHKPQHF. This sequence joins TRBV7-8 and TRBJ1-5; the D gene is possibly TRBD1 (6 bases). Trimming shortened V by 5 bases and J by 8 bases, and 16 bases separated the two germline ends. Germline V lookup: CDR1 SGHVS, CDR2 FQNEAQ. The CDR3 length is 14 residues.

This clonotype has just a few counts. V is TRBV6-1 and J is TRBJ2-1; no clear D. Germline V CDR1 and CDR2: MNHNS, SASEGT. The V and J ends lost 7 bases and 3 bases respectively, with 16 bases between them. There are 15 residues in the CDR3. For the CDR3, the DNA is TGTGCCAGCACCCTCCGAGAGGACCGCTACAATGAGCAGTTCTTC. Translation gives CASTLREDRYNEQFF.

The J gene is TRBJ1-5, the V gene TRBV7-2; no clear D. This CDR3 region has 14 residues. V was clipped by 5 bases and J by 11 bases, with 19 bases between them. Germline CDR1 reads SGHTA; CDR2 reads FQGNSA. This CDR3 reads CASSPSGGSTTQHF. Here the CDR3 DNA reads TGTGCCAGCAGCCCGTCGGGAGGGAGCACGACCCAGCATTTT.

In this sample, this clonotype turned up a few times. The J gene is TRBJ2-1, the V gene TRBV7-2; D may be TRBD1 (6 bases). Deletions cut 7 bases from V and 0 bases from J, with 19 bases between. Germline-derived CDR1 and CDR2 are SGHTA and FQGNSA. The CDR3 length is 17 residues. The CDR3 loop is CASKSKGGRGSYNEQFF. DNA of the CDR3: TGTGCCAGCAAATCAAAAGGGGGTCGGGGCTCCTACAATGAGCAGTTCTTC.

The chain couples TRBV4-1 to TRBJ2-1, with no clear D. CDR1 MGHRA and CDR2 YSYEKL come from the germline V gene. This CDR3 is built from 16 residues. Trimming cost V 5 bases and J 0 bases, with 14 bases left between them. CDR3 sequence: CASSLKLASSYNEQFF. The CDR3 nucleotides read TGCGCCAGCAGCTTGAAGCTTGCCAGCTCCTACAATGAGCAGTTCTTC.

The chain has TRBV19 and TRBJ1-2; 7 bases are shared with TRBD1. CDR3 length equals 16 residues. The germline gives CDR1 LNHDA, CDR2 SQIVND (reference sequence). Trimming removed 7 bases from V and 2 bases from J; junction bases left unmatched: 13. The CDR3 DNA reads as TGTGCCAGTACCCCTTGGTGGGACAGTACCAACTATGGCTACACCTTC. This codes for CASTPWWDSTNYGYTF.

The CDR3 is CASSPVPGLAGTYEQYF. CDR3 DNA sequence: TGTGCCAGCAGTCCCGTCCCGGGACTAGCTGGGACCTACGAGCAGTACTTC. The chain combines TRBV12-3 or TRBV12-4 with TRBJ2-7; TRBD2 matches 9 bases. With 5 bases clipped from V and 2 bases from J, the junction kept 13 bases outside the gene matches. The CDR3 contains 17 residues.

The chain joins TRBV7-1 to TRBJ2-1; possibly TRBD2 for D (5 bases). TRBV7-1 is placed among ORFs of uncertain function. The CDR3 loop spans 13 amino acids. With 5 bases removed from V and 7 bases from J, the gap between germline ends came to 12 bases. As DNA, the CDR3 is TGTGCCAGCAGCCCATACCCGGGGAATGAGCAGTTCTTC. Translation gives CASSPYPGNEQFF.

The chain has TRBV12-3 or TRBV12-4 and TRBJ1-5; the D gene is possibly TRBD1 (5 bases). The CDR3 length is 14 residues. Trimming took off 7 bases at V and 2 bases at J, with 12 bases between the two ends. The CDR3 is CASTKGSGNQPQHF. CDR3 bases: TGTGCCAGCACCAAGGGGTCGGGCAATCAGCCCCAGCATTTT.

This clonotype was found a few times. The V gene is TRBV19, the J gene TRBJ2-3, with 11 bases lining up with TRBD1. V lost 3 bases, J lost 2 bases, and 4 bases stayed unmatched. This CDR3 comprises 16 residues. Germline-derived CDR1 and CDR2 are LNHDA and SQIVND (reference sequence). In DNA, the CDR3 is TGTGCCAGTAGTATGCGGACAGGGGGCTTCACAGATACGCAGTATTTT. This codes for CASSMRTGGFTDTQYF.